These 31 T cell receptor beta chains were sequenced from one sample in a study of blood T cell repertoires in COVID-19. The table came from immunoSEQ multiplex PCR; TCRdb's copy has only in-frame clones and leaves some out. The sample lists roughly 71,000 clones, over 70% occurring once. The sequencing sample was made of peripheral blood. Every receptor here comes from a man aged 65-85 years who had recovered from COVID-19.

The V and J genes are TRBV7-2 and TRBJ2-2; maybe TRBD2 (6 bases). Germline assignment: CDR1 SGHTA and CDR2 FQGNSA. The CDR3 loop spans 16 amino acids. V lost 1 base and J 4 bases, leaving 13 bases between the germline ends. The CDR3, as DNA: TGTGCCAGCAGCTTAGTGGGGGGATGGGGCACCGGGGAGCTGTTTTTT. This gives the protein CASSLVGGWGTGELFF.

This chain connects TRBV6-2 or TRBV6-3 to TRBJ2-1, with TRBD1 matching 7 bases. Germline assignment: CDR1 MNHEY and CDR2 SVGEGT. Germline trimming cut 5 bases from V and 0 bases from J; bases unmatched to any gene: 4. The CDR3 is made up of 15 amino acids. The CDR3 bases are TGTGCCAGCAGTCTACAGGGGCACTCCTACAATGAGCAGTTCTTC. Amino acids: CASSLQGHSYNEQFF.

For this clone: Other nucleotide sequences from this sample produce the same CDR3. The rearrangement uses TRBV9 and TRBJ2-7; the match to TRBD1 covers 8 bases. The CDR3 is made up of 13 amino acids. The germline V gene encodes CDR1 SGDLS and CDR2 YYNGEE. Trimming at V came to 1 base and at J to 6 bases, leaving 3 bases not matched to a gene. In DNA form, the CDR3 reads TGTGCCAGCAGCGTACAGGGGGCGTCCGAGCAGTACTTC. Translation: CASSVQGASEQYF.

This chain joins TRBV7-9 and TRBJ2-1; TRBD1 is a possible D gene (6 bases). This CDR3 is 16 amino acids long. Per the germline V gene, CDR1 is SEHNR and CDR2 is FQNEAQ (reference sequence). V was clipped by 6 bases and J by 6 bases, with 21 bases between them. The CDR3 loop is CASREDGTSKGNEQFF. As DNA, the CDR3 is TGTGCCAGCAGAGAGGACGGGACATCTAAAGGCAATGAGCAGTTCTTC. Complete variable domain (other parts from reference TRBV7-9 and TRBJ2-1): DTGVSQNPRHKITKRGQNVTFRCDPISEHNRLYWYRQTLGQGPEFLTYFQNEAQLEKSRLLSDRFSAERPKGSFSTLEIQRTEQGDSAMYLCASREDGTSKGNEQFFGPGTRLTVL.

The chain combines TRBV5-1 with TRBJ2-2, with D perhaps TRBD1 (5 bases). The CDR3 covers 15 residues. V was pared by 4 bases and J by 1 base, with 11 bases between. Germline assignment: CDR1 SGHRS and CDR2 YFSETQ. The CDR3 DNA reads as TGCGCCAGCAGCCCCGGAACAGGGAACACCGGGGAGCTGTTTTTT. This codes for CASSPGTGNTGELFF.

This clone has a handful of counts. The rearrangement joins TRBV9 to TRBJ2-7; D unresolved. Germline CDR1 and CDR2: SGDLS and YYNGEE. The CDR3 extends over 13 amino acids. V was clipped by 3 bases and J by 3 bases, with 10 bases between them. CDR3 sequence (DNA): TGTGCCAGCAGCGAGCTTGCAGGCTACGAGCAGTACTTC. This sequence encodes CASSELAGYEQYF.

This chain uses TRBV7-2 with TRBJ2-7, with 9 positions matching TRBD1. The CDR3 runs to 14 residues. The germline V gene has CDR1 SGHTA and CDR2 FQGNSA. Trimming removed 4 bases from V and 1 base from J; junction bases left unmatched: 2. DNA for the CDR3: TGTGCCAGCAGCTCGGGACAGGGTTCCTACGAGCAGTACTTC. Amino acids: CASSSGQGSYEQYF.

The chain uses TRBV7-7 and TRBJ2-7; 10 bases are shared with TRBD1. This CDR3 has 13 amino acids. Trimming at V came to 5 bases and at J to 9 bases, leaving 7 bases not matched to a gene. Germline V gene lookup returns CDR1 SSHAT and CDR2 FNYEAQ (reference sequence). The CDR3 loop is CASSRDRGNRQYF. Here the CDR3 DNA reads TGTGCCAGCAGCAGGGACAGGGGTAACCGGCAGTACTTC.

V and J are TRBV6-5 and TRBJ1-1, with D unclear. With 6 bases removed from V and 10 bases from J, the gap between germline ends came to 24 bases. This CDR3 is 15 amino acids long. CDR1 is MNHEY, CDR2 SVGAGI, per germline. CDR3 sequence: CASSTPTRQPWRAFF. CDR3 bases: TGTGCCAGCAGCACTCCTACACGGCAGCCTTGGAGAGCTTTCTTT.

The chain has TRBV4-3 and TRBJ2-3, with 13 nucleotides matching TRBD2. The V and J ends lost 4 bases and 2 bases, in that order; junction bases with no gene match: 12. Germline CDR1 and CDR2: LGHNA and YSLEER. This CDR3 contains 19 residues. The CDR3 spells CASSPDRLAGGHFTDTQYF. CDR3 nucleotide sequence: TGCGCCAGCAGCCCTGACAGACTAGCGGGAGGCCACTTCACAGATACGCAGTATTTT.

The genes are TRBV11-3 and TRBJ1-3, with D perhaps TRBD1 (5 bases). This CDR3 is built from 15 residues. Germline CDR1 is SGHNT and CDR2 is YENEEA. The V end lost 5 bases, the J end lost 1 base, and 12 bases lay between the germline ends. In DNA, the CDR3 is TGTGCCAGCAGCCAGGGTTTGCTGTCTGGAAACACCATATATTTT. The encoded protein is CASSQGLLSGNTIYF.

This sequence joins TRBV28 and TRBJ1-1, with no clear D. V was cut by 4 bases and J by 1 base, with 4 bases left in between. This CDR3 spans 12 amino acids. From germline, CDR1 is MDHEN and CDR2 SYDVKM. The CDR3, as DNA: TGTGCCAGCAGTTCGAGGAACACTGAAGCTTTCTTT. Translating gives CASSSRNTEAFF.

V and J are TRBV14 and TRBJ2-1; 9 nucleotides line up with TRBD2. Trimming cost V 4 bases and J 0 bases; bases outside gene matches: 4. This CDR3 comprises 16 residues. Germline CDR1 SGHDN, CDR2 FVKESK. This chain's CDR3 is CASSPYSGSSYNEQFF. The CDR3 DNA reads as TGTGCCAGCAGCCCCTATAGCGGGAGCTCCTACAATGAGCAGTTCTTC.

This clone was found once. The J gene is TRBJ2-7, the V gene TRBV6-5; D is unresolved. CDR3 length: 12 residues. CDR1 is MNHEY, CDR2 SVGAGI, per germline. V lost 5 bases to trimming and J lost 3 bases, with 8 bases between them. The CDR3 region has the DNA TGTGCCAGCAGTCTAGACCACTACGAGCAGTACTTC. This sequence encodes CASSLDHYEQYF.

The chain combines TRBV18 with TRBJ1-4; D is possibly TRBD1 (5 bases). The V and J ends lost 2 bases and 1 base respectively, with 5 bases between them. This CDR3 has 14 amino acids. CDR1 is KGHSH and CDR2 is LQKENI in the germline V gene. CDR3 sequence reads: CASSPRGTNEKLFF. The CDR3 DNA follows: TGTGCCAGCTCACCAAGGGGAACTAATGAAAAACTGTTTTTT. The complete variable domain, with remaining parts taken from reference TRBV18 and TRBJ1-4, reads NAGVMQNPRHLVRRRGQEARLRCSPMKGHSHVYWYRQLPEEGLKFMVYLQKENIIDESGMPKERFSAEFPKEGPSILRIQQVVRGDSAAYFCASSPRGTNEKLFFGSGTQLSVL.

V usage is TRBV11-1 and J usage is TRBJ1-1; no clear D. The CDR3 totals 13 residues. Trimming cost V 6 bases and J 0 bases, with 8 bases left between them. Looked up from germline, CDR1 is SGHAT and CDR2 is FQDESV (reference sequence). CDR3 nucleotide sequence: TGTGCCAGCAGGTCCGACATGAACACTGAAGCTTTCTTT. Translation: CASRSDMNTEAFF.

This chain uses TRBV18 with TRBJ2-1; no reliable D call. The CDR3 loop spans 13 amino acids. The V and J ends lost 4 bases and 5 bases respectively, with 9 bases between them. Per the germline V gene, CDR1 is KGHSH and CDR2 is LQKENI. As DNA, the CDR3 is TGTGCCAGCTCACTAAATGGAGACAATGAGCAGTTCTTC. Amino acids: CASSLNGDNEQFF.

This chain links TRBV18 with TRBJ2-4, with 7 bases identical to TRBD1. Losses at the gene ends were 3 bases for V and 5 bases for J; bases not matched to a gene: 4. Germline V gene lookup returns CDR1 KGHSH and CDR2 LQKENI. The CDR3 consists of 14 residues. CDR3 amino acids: CASSPIGTENIQYF. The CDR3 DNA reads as TGTGCCAGCTCACCGATTGGGACAGAAAACATTCAGTACTTC.

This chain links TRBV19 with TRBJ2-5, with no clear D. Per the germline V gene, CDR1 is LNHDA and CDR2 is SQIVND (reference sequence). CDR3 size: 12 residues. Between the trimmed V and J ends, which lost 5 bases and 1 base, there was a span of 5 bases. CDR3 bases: TGTGCCAGTAGTCCCGGCCAAGAGACCCAGTACTTC. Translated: CASSPGQETQYF.

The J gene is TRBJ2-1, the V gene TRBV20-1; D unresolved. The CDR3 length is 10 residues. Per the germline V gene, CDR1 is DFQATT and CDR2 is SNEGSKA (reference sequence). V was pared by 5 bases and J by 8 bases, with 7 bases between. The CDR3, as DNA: TGCAGTGCTCCCATAGATGAGCAGTTCTTC. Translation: CSAPIDEQFF.

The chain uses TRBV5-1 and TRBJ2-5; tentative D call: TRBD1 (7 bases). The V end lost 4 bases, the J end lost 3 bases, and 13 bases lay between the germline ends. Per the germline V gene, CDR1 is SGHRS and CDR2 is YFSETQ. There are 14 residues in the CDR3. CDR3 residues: CASSGGTVEETQYF. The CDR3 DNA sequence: TGCGCCAGCAGCGGGGGGACAGTTGAAGAGACCCAGTACTTC.

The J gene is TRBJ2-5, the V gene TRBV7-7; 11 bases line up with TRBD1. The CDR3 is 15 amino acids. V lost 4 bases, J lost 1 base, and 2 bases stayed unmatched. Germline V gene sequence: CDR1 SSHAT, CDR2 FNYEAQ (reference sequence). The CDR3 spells CASSSDRGRQETQYF. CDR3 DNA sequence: TGTGCCAGCAGCTCGGACAGGGGGCGCCAAGAGACCCAGTACTTC. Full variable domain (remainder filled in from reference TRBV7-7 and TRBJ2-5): GAGVSQSPRYKVTKRGQDVTLRCDPISSHATLYWYQQALGQGPEFLTYFNYEAQPDKSGLPSDRFSAERPEGSISTLTIQRTEQRDSAMYRCASSSDRGRQETQYFGPGTRLLVL.

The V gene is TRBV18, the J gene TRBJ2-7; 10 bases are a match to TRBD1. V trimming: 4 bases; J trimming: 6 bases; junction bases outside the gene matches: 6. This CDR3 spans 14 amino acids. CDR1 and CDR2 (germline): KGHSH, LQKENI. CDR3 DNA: TGTGCCAGCTCACTTAGACAGGGGGCGGGCGAGCAGTACTTC. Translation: CASSLRQGAGEQYF. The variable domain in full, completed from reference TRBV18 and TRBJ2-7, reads NAGVMQNPRHLVRRRGQEARLRCSPMKGHSHVYWYRQLPEEGLKFMVYLQKENIIDESGMPKERFSAEFPKEGPSILRIQQVVRGDSAAYFCASSLRQGAGEQYFGPGTRLTVT.

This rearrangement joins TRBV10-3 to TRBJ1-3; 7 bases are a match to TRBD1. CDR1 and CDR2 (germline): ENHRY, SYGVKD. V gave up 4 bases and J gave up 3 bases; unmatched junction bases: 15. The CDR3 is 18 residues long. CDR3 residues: CAISGGRTGTESGNTIYF. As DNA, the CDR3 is TGTGCCATCAGTGGGGGTAGAACCGGGACAGAGAGTGGAAACACCATATATTTT.

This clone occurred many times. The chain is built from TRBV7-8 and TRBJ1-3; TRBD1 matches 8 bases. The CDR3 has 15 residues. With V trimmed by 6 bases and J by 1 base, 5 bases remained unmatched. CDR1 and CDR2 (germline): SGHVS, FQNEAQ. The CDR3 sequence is CASRATGGSGNTIYF. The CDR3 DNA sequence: TGTGCCAGCAGAGCTACAGGGGGGTCTGGAAACACCATATATTTT.

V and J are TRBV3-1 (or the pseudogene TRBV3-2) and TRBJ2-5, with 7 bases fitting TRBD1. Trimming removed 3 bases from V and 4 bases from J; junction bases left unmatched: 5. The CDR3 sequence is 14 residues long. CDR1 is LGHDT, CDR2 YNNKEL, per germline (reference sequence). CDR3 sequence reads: CASSHHRQGETQYF. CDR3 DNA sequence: TGTGCCAGCAGCCACCACAGACAGGGAGAGACCCAGTACTTC.

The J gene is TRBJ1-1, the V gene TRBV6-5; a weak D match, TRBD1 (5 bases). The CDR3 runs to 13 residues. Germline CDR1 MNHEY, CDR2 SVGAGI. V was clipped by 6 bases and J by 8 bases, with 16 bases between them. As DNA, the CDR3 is TGTGCCAGCAGCCTCCCCCAAAAGGGGGAAGCTTTCTTT. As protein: CASSLPQKGEAFF.

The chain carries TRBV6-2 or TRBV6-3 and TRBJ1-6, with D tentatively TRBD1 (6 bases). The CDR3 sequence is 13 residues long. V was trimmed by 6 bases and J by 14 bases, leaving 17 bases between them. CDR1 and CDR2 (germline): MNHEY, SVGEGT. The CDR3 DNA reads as TGTGCCAGCAGCTCACAGGGTTTTTTGGCCCTCCACTTT. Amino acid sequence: CASSSQGFLALHF.

The DNA of the CDR3 is TGTGCCAGCAGTTTAACAGGGCGCACCGGGGAGCTGTTTTTT. This codes for CASSLTGRTGELFF. The rearrangement uses TRBV11-2 and TRBJ2-2; maybe TRBD1 (6 bases). V lost 6 bases to trimming and J lost 4 bases, with 12 bases between them. The CDR3 spans 14 residues. CDR1 is SGHAT and CDR2 is FQNNGV in the germline V gene.

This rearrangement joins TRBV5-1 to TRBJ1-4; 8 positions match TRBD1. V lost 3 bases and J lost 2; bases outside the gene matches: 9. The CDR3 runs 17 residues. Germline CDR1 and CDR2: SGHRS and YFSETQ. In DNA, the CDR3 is TGCGCCAGCAGCTACGGACAGGGCCTTATGACTAATGAAAAACTGTTTTTT. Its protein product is CASSYGQGLMTNEKLFF.

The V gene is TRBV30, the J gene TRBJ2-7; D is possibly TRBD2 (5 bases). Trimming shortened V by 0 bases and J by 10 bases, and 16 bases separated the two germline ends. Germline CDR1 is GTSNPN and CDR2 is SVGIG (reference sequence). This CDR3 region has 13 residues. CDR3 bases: TGTGCCTGGAGTGTCTGGATGAATCGGGATCAGTACTTC. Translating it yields CAWSVWMNRDQYF. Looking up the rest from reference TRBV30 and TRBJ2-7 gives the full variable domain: SQTIHQWPATLVQPVGSPLSLECTVEGTSNPNLYWYRQAAGRGLQLLFYSVGIGQISSEVPQNLSASRPQDRQFILSSKKLLLSDSGFYLCAWSVWMNRDQYFGPGTRLTVT.